This T cell receptor beta chain was captured in a study of cytomegalovirus exposure and HLA in healthy donors. Primers included in the PCR were 60 Vbeta and 13 Jbeta primers. Some clones are missing from TCRdb's copy, which holds only in-frame ones; the method was immunoSEQ multiplex PCR. This table has almost 200,000 clones, approximately 85% appearing once. Study results and caveats: Within the data, a cluster of highly shared sequence variants was likely a sequencing artifact. It was reported in a later analysis that an Asian-associated ancestry cluster showed fewer N-insertions than the roughly 710-donor mean.

Germline CDR1 reads MNHNY; CDR2 reads SVGAGI (reference sequence). The CDR3 runs to 14 residues. V shed 6 bases, J shed 0 bases, and the junction held 2 bases outside the gene matches. Remarks on this clone: What it recognizes is unknown.

The sequencing sample was made of PBMCs. This TCR derives from a woman between 45 and 65 years old in good health and CMV-seronegative. The rearrangement joins TRBV6-6 to TRBJ2-1; 7 bases map to TRBD1. The CDR3 region is CASRRDSSYNEQFF. CDR3 nucleotides: TGTGCCAGCAGGAGGGACAGCTCCTACAATGAGCAGTTCTTC.